The rows below give T cell receptor beta chains drawn from one sample of a study of blood T cell repertoires in COVID-19. TCRdb's table, derived via immunoSEQ multiplex PCR, lists solely in-frame clones and lacks some. The repertoire holds tens of thousands of clones, with 84% as singletons. The sequenced sample consisted of peripheral blood. The receptor source for this set is a man aged 45-65 years with acute or convalescent COVID-19. Each CDR3 is given with its conserved first and last residue. The D gene is left open where the match is weak. Some rows mark clone size as missing; the rest say once, few, many or name a class of expanded clone.

j_call | d_call | clone_size | v_call | cdr3_nt | cdr3_aa
TRBJ1-5 | TRBD1 | few | TRBV5-1 | TGCGCCAGGGGCAGGGGGCCGGGAAGCAATCAGCCCCAGCATTTT | CARGRGPGSNQPQHF
TRBJ2-2 | . | few | TRBV11-3 | TGTGCCAGCAGCCCCCACCTAGCAGGAAACACCGGGGAGCTGTTTTTT | CASSPHLAGNTGELFF
TRBJ2-7 | TRBD2 | . | TRBV4-3 | TGCGCCAGCAGCCAGGGACTAGTTGGGTCCTACGAGCAGTACTTC | CASSQGLVGSYEQYF
TRBJ1-2 | . | once | TRBV19 | TGTGCCAGTAGCGCTCTCCGGGAAACCTATGGCTACACCTTC | CASSALRETYGYTF
TRBJ2-5 | . | . | TRBV6-5 | TGTGCCAGCAGTTACGCGACCGGGAAGCCACAAGAGACCCAGTACTTC | CASSYATGKPQETQYF
TRBJ1-2 | TRBD1 | . | TRBV6-5 | TGTGCCAGCAGTTACAATGGACAGGGTTCCCTAGGCTACACCTTC | CASSYNGQGSLGYTF
TRBJ2-1 | . | . | TRBV19 | TGTGCCAGTAGTCCATGGGCCATCTCCTACAATGAGCAGTTCTTC | CASSPWAISYNEQFF
TRBJ2-1 | . | . | TRBV6-4 | TGTGCCAGCAGTGACTCGGCCCCCCCCTCCTACAATGAGCAGTTCTTC | CASSDSAPPSYNEQFF
TRBJ1-2 | TRBD1 | . | TRBV19 | TGTGCCAGTACCCAGGGACAGTTCAACTATGGCTACACCTTC | CASTQGQFNYGYTF
TRBJ1-5 | TRBD1 | . | TRBV28 | TGTGCCAGCAGTTTATCAGGGGGATTTGGATCTGTCGATCAGCCCCAGCATTTT | CASSLSGGFGSVDQPQHF
TRBJ1-5 | . | once | TRBV5-1 | TGCGCCAGCAGCTTGGGACAGGACAATCAGCCCCAGCATTTT | CASSLGQDNQPQHF
TRBJ1-2 | . | few | TRBV14 | TGTGCCAGCAGCCCCTTCGAGGCTAACTATGGCTACACCTTC | CASSPFEANYGYTF
TRBJ1-2 | . | . | TRBV10-1 | TGCGCCAGCAGTGAGTCAGGCGGGTATGGCTACACCTTC | CASSESGGYGYTF
TRBJ1-5 | . | . | TRBV4-1 | TGCGCCAGCAGCCAATGGACGGGGGGGAGCGATCAGCCCCAGCATTTT | CASSQWTGGSDQPQHF
TRBJ1-1 | TRBD1 | . | TRBV7-9 | TGTGCCAGCAGCCTCGGACAGGGGGCGACTGAAGCTTTCTTT | CASSLGQGATEAFF
TRBJ1-4 | TRBD1 | few | TRBV5-6 | TGTGCCAGCAGCTCCCACAGGGGGATCGATGAAAAACTGTTTTTT | CASSSHRGIDEKLFF
TRBJ2-7 | TRBD2 | . | TRBV5-1 | TGCGCCAGCAGCTTGGGGGGACTAGCGGGAGCAGAAGAGCAGTACTTC | CASSLGGLAGAEEQYF
TRBJ1-1 | . | once | TRBV19 | TGTGCCACCGCCATACAGGGAAACACTGAAGCTTTCTTT | CATAIQGNTEAFF
TRBJ1-5 | . | few | TRBV7-2 | TGTGCCAGCAGCTTAGAATCGGTTAGCAATCAGCCCCAGCATTTT | CASSLESVSNQPQHF
TRBJ2-7 | . | . | TRBV24-1 | TGTGCCACCAGATTCACAACCTCCTACGAGCAGTACTTC | CATRFTTSYEQYF